Described below is a single T cell receptor (beta chain) sequence and its context. The clone's antigen remains unknown. Base quality data are lacking; no much larger clone is found one base away. In the prospective study, participants were roughly 18 to 100 years old, resided in 25 or so geographic areas of the United States, and were enrolled through a virtual design. In the prospective study, participants were assigned to cohorts based on the clinical history participants reported in a screening survey and a study questionnaire. In the prospective study, mobile phlebotomists collected whole blood, serum and a nasopharyngeal or oropharyngeal swab from each participant. Over an approximately two-month period, participants in the prospective study had the option of providing additional blood draws and questionnaires. Before DNA extraction, blood samples from the prospective study were shipped at room temperature or frozen.

TCRbeta CDR3 regions were amplified from genomic DNA by means of the immunoSEQ Assay, a bias-controlled multiplex PCR. The authors' analysis ran thus. The number of nucleated cells in each sample was estimated from the amplification of reference gene primers within the assay. To quantify the absolute abundance of each unique TCRbeta CDR3 rearrangement, sequence reads were collapsed and filtered. For each sample, productive Simpson clonality was calculated by taking the square root of Simpson's diversity index across productive rearrangements. TCRdb mirrors the immuneACCESS table, restricted to in-frame sequences. Some clones are absent from its copies; in checked studies, under half trace to an unresolved V gene, and the reason for the others is unknown. The V and J calls and clone size are taken from that table; D and trimming were inferred from the DNA. This sample gives about 400,000 clones in total; roughly 85% of them show up just once. The ten largest account for roughly 2% of the sample.

The cysteine opens and the phenylalanine closes a CDR3 of 17 amino acids. Just the 51-base CDR3 DNA is kept, in frame starting at base 1. Sequences LGHNA (CDR1) and YNFKEQ (CDR2) are obtained from the germline V gene. Germline trimming amounts to 0 bases on V and 1 base on J, with 7 as the count of junction bases outside the gene matches. These data belong to a study of blood T cell repertoires in COVID-19 (dated by TCRdb to 2020 to 2021). Study-level background: Samples covering the acute and convalescent phases of COVID-19 were provided by collaborators in the United States, Italy and Spain. The prospective study material was composed of cDNA or gDNA derived from T cells, B-cell-depleted T cells, or PBMCs. A de-identified subject ID, COVID-19 status, age in years and sex were almost always included in the sample metadata. The dataset comprised deeply sampled blood TCRbeta repertoires from subjects exposed to, actively infected with, or recovered from COVID-19. The repertoires were released in a freely available public database intended as a resource for research on the immune response to SARS-CoV-2. The samples were drawn from the first 160 participants of the ongoing ImmuneRACE study and from under 1,500 subjects provided by 6 global collaborators. Where HLA class I and class II types were available, the types were taken from metadata supplied by the sample provider, not from assay-based typing.

Points the paper makes about the study in general: Clinical and demographic metadata were provided uncurated, with the amount varying by source and participant.

This chain joins TRBV4-2 to TRBJ2-3, and TRBD2 aligns with 7 junction nucleotides. The sequenced material came from PBMCs or T cells enriched from blood (not recorded which). This sequence originates from a young woman with acute COVID-19. The CDR3 protein: CASSQEGLTSRTDTQYF. The sequenced DNA is TGTGCCAGCAGCCAAGAGGGACTAACTAGCCGCACAGATACGCAGTATTTT.